These 11 T cell receptor beta chains were all obtained from the same sample, sequenced in a study of T-cell memory formation after mild COVID-19. TCRdb processed the 5' RACE reads anew with MiXCR; each CDR3 protein has one entry. Of 350,000 to 450,000 distinct CDR3 sequences listed, under 30% were seen once; the top ten hold about 13%. Sequenced material: PBMCs or a T cell subset sorted from them (not recorded which). The receptors stem from an adult woman who had mild COVID-19 (a few samples of this study predate the infection). Cell type and time point are not known.

The gene calls are TRBV6-1 and TRBJ2-7, with 8 bases lining up with TRBD1. Germline V CDR1 and CDR2: MNHNS, SASEGT. This CDR3 region has 16 residues. J was trimmed by 3 bases and V by 4 bases; bases with no gene match: 11. For the CDR3, the DNA is TGTGCCAGCAGTGGAAGACAGGGGTTGGTTGTCTACGAGCAGTACTTC. It specifies CASSGRQGLVVYEQYF.

The genes are TRBV9 and TRBJ2-1, with D perhaps matching TRBD2 (6 bases). CDR1 and CDR2 from the germline V gene are SGDLS and YYNGEE. With 2 bases removed from V and 8 bases from J, the gap between germline ends came to 17 bases. This CDR3 is 15 amino acids long. CDR3 DNA sequence: TGTGCCAGCAGCGTCGAGGACTACCTACCCTATGAGCAGTTCTTC. Translation gives CASSVEDYLPYEQFF.

The chain links TRBV7-6 to TRBJ2-1; D is uncertain. Germline CDR1 reads SGHVS; CDR2 reads FNYEAQ. The CDR3 runs 13 residues. V lost 2 bases and J lost 10, with 12 bases in between. The CDR3 region has the DNA TGTGCCAGCAGCTTATTCCCGTTCCGGGAGCAGTTCTTC. Amino acid sequence: CASSLFPFREQFF.

V usage is TRBV18 and J usage is TRBJ1-5, with D perhaps matching TRBD1 (6 bases). Per the germline V gene, CDR1 is KGHSH and CDR2 is LQKENI. Trimming pared 5 bases from V and 4 bases from J, leaving 12 bases between. The CDR3 runs 14 residues. The CDR3 DNA sequence: TGTGCCAGCTCAGTTCAAAGGGGGAATCAGCCCCAGCATTTT. This gives the protein CASSVQRGNQPQHF.

This clonotype occurred a few times. This rearrangement joins TRBV5-5 to TRBJ2-5; TRBD2 matches 13 bases. The germline gives CDR1 SGHKS, CDR2 YYEKEE (reference sequence). This CDR3 region has 18 residues. The V and J ends lost 2 bases and 3 bases, in that order; junction bases with no gene match: 10. CDR3 residues: CASSFRVTSGRAKETQYF. CDR3 DNA: TGTGCCAGCAGCTTTAGGGTTACTAGCGGGAGGGCAAAAGAGACCCAGTACTTC.

This clonotype was seen only a few times. V gene TRBV24-1 combines with J gene TRBJ2-2, with a tentative D call TRBD2 (6 bases). CDR3 length: 17 amino acids. Germline CDR1 is KGHDR and CDR2 is SFDVKD. V shed 7 bases and J shed 6 bases, with 23 bases lying between them. The CDR3 DNA reads as TGTGCCACCAGCGACTCCACTCGCGGGAAAGGCGCCGGGGAGCTGTTTTTT. Its translation: CATSDSTRGKGAGELFF.

V and J are TRBV11-2 and TRBJ2-3; TRBD2 matches at 12 bases. Germline V lookup: CDR1 SGHAT, CDR2 FQNNGV. Losses at the gene ends were 2 bases for V and 6 bases for J; bases not matched to a gene: 6. The length of the CDR3 is 16 residues. The CDR3 DNA is TGTGCCAGCAGCTTAAGACTAGCGGGAGTCGGGGATACGCAGTATTTT. It translates to CASSLRLAGVGDTQYF.

This clonotype was counted ten times or more. The chain couples TRBV2 to TRBJ2-5; 8 bases align to TRBD2. With V trimmed by 8 bases and J by 5 bases, 1 base remained unmatched. CDR1 SNHLY and CDR2 FYNNEI come from the germline V gene. This CDR3 has 11 residues. The CDR3 loop is CASGLAETQYF. The CDR3 DNA is TGTGCCAGCGGACTAGCCGAGACCCAGTACTTC.

The rearrangement uses TRBV6-5 and TRBJ2-7; the D is unclear. Per the germline V gene, CDR1 is MNHEY and CDR2 is SVGAGI. V lost 8 bases, J lost 6 bases, and 23 bases lay in between. CDR3 size: 15 residues. The CDR3 reads CASGRPGPEVGEQYF. The CDR3 bases are TGTGCCAGCGGAAGACCGGGTCCAGAGGTGGGCGAGCAGTACTTC.

The sample holds a few counts of this clonotype. CDR3 sequence: CASSFPGWMNTEAFF. In DNA, the CDR3 is TGTGCCAGCAGCTTTCCAGGGTGGATGAACACTGAAGCTTTCTTT. This chain joins TRBV12-3 or TRBV12-4 and TRBJ1-1; the D gene is possibly TRBD1 (5 bases). The CDR3 length is 15 residues. Trimming removed 6 bases at V and 0 bases at J, with 14 bases between.

This chain links TRBV2 with TRBJ1-1, with D possibly being TRBD1 (6 bases). Germline V gene data show CDR1 as SNHLY and CDR2 as FYNNEI. The CDR3 is made up of 14 amino acids. V was clipped by 3 bases and J by 4 bases, with 12 bases between them. CDR3 DNA sequence: TGTGCCAGCAGTGAGGGGGGGGCTGTCACTGAAGCTTTCTTT. It encodes CASSEGGAVTEAFF.